One sample yielded the 5 T cell receptor beta chains listed below, sequenced in a study of blood T cell repertoires in COVID-19. Using immunoSEQ multiplex PCR, the repertoire was profiled, and TCRdb retains in-frame clones only, with some absent. This sample has over 150,000 clones; around nine tenths occur once, and the top ten carry under 3%. What was sequenced was peripheral blood. All receptors derive from a woman over 75 with COVID-19, enrolled during active disease.

The J gene is TRBJ2-1, the V gene TRBV6-1, with 14 bases aligning to TRBD2. There are 17 residues in the CDR3. V was clipped by 4 bases and J by 3 bases; unmatched bases: 5. Germline loops: CDR1 MNHNS, CDR2 SASEGT. This CDR3 reads CASSGLGTSGSYNEQFF. The CDR3 DNA sequence: TGTGCCAGCAGTGGCCTTGGGACTAGCGGGAGCTACAATGAGCAGTTCTTC.

The chain recombines TRBV5-1 with TRBJ1-4; D perhaps matches TRBD1 (6 bases). The CDR3 is 16 amino acids. With 0 bases removed from V and 5 bases from J, the gap between germline ends came to 14 bases. Germline CDR1 and CDR2: SGHRS and YFSETQ. CDR3 in DNA: TGCGCCAGCAGCTTGGCCCGAGGGGGTGGAAATGAAAAACTGTTTTTT. Translated, it gives CASSLARGGGNEKLFF. Full variable domain (outside the CDR3, taken from reference TRBV5-1 and TRBJ1-4): KAGVTQTPRYLIKTRGQQVTLSCSPISGHRSVSWYQQTPGQGLQFLFEYFSETQRNKGNFPGRFSGRQFSNSRSEMNVSTLELGDSALYLCASSLARGGGNEKLFFGSGTQLSVL.

This rearrangement joins TRBV6-5 to TRBJ1-2, with 7 bases aligning to TRBD1. Germline V gene lookup returns CDR1 MNHEY and CDR2 SVGAGI. V lost 6 bases and J lost 3; bases outside the gene matches: 7. The CDR3 runs to 14 residues. CDR3 DNA: TGTGCCAGCAGATCCACAGGGGCGGACTATGGCTACACCTTC. The encoded protein is CASRSTGADYGYTF.

The chain has TRBV4-3 and TRBJ1-2; no reliable D call. The CDR3 extends over 13 amino acids. Germline V lookup: CDR1 LGHNA, CDR2 YSLEER. Trimming took 0 bases from V and 8 from J, leaving 10 bases between them. This CDR3 reads CASSQDFGGGYTF. DNA for the CDR3: TGCGCCAGCAGCCAAGATTTCGGAGGGGGCTACACCTTC.

This sequence joins TRBV7-9 and TRBJ2-7, with 7 bases matching TRBD1. This CDR3 is built from 16 residues. V was pared by 5 bases and J by 3 bases, with 13 bases of the junction left unmatched. Germline V lookup: CDR1 SEHNR, CDR2 FQNEAQ (reference sequence). The CDR3 nucleotides read TGTGCCAGCAGCCCCGAACAAGGGGGCGTTCGCTACGAGCAGTACTTC. Translating gives CASSPEQGGVRYEQYF. Full variable domain (rest looked up from reference TRBV7-9 and TRBJ2-7): DTGVSQNPRHKITKRGQNVTFRCDPISEHNRLYWYRQTLGQGPEFLTYFQNEAQLEKSRLLSDRFSAERPKGSFSTLEIQRTEQGDSAMYLCASSPEQGGVRYEQYFGPGTRLTVT.